This entry is about one TCR beta chain. Its antigen is unknown. The source of the sample is a study of beta chain features in type 1 diabetes. Reverse transcription of all isolated RNA meant that expressed TCRB transcripts were sequenced. Naive, central memory and regulatory T cell samples yielded about 3.57 million reads on average. Sequencing was performed with immunoSEQ multiplex PCR; in TCRdb, only in-frame clones are kept and a portion is missing. In the table there are 120,000 to 150,000 clones, about an eighth of which are singletons. Averaging roughly 110 mL, one heparinised blood draw was given by each donor. Study findings and constraints: Patients with Type 1 diabetes showed moderately but significantly shorter TCRB CDR3s in all four CD4+ subsets. For TCRB rearrangement, an influence of HLA type remained unresolved here. The naive, central memory and Treg TCRB repertoires showed an apparent similarity that was greater among patients than among healthy donors.

The ends were cut back, 3 bases at V and 3 bases at J, with 15 bases in the middle. Germline CDR1 is SGHRS and CDR2 is YFSETQ. CDR3 length: 15 residues. The clonotype was recovered from a man between 18 and 35 years old with type 1 diabetes. Sequenced: central memory CD4+ T cells from blood. This chain uses TRBV5-1 with TRBJ1-2; tentatively, D is TRBD1 (5 bases). In DNA, the CDR3 is TGCGCCAGCAGCTCATCCGGGACGGCCGACTATGGCTACACCTTC. Translated, it gives CASSSSGTADYGYTF.